A single sample is the source of the 30 T cell receptor beta chains below, sequenced in a study of T cells in localized non-small cell lung cancer. TCRdb's copy holds only in-frame clones and misses some; the assay was immunoSEQ multiplex PCR. There are around 91,000 clones in the sample; about 91% occur only once, and roughly 15% lies in the top ten. Material: peripheral blood, obtained before any cancer treatment. The source of these receptors is a man aged 35 to 69 with stage I squamous cell lung carcinoma.

This clone was observed a handful of times. The chain employs TRBV5-1 and TRBJ2-1; possibly TRBD2 for D (6 bases). The ends were cut back, 6 bases at V and 7 bases at J, with 11 bases in the middle. The germline V gene has CDR1 SGHRS and CDR2 YFSETQ. The CDR3 spans 12 residues. CDR3 sequence reads: CASNFRGNEQFF. The CDR3 DNA reads as TGCGCCAGCAACTTCCGGGGGAATGAGCAGTTCTTC.

The CDR3 region is CASSHEETQYF. In DNA, the CDR3 is TGTGCCAGCAGTCACGAAGAGACCCAGTACTTC. This rearrangement joins TRBV6-6 to TRBJ2-5; D gene uncertain. The CDR3 consists of 11 residues. Trimming shortened V by 5 bases and J by 3 bases, and 4 bases separated the two germline ends. Germline V CDR1 and CDR2: MNHNY, SVGAGI (reference sequence).

This chain links TRBV6-5 with TRBJ1-1; possibly TRBD1 for D (6 bases). V dropped 6 bases and J dropped 1 base, with 12 bases sitting between them. Looked up from germline, CDR1 is MNHEY and CDR2 is SVGAGI. The CDR3 has 14 residues. The CDR3 DNA is TGTGCCAGCAGGGAGGACAGCTCGAACACTGAAGCTTTCTTT. Residues: CASREDSSNTEAFF.

This rearrangement joins TRBV10-3 to TRBJ2-3; D call uncertain. CDR1 is ENHRY, CDR2 SYGVKD, per germline. The CDR3 has 15 amino acids. Trimming took 4 bases from V and 6 from J, leaving 17 bases between them. CDR3 in amino acids: CAISASGLLGDTQYF. For the CDR3, the DNA is TGTGCCATCAGTGCGTCGGGCCTCCTCGGGGATACGCAGTATTTT.

V is TRBV28 and J is TRBJ2-2; D is unresolved. Germline values: CDR1 MDHEN, CDR2 SYDVKM. The germline V and J ends were trimmed by 6 bases and 0 bases, with 5 bases remaining between them. This CDR3 has 13 amino acids. The CDR3 nucleotides read TGTGCCAGCAGGCAGCCGAACACCGGGGAGCTGTTTTTT. As protein: CASRQPNTGELFF.

The V call is TRBV7-2, the J call TRBJ2-1, with TRBD2 identical over 7 bases. Germline CDR1 is SGHTA and CDR2 is FQGNSA. After removal of 5 bases from V and 0 bases from J, the junction contained 7 bases not matched to a gene. The CDR3 spans 16 residues. In DNA, the CDR3 is TGTGCCAGCAGCCCCAGCGGGGCCAGCTCCTACAATGAGCAGTTCTTC. Its translation is CASSPSGASSYNEQFF.

This rearrangement joins TRBV11-3 to TRBJ2-2; D gene unclear. The germline V gene encodes CDR1 SGHNT and CDR2 YENEEA. V was cut by 5 bases and J by 8 bases, with 12 bases left in between. The CDR3 covers 13 residues. The CDR3 coding sequence is TGTGCCAGCAGCCAGACCACTTTGGGGGAGCTGTTTTTT. Encoded protein: CASSQTTLGELFF.

This chain joins TRBV5-1 and TRBJ1-2; 8 nucleotides line up with TRBD1. CDR1 and CDR2 from the germline V gene are SGHRS and YFSETQ. The CDR3 loop spans 15 amino acids. Losses at the gene ends were 0 bases for V and 1 base for J; bases not matched to a gene: 2. The CDR3 region is CASSLGTGFNYGYTF. The CDR3 DNA is TGCGCCAGCAGCTTGGGGACAGGGTTTAACTATGGCTACACCTTC.

CDR3 protein: CASSLDGASGNTIYF. The CDR3 coding sequence is TGCGCCAGCAGCTTGGATGGGGCCTCTGGAAACACCATATATTTT. The chain recombines TRBV5-1 with TRBJ1-3; a weak D match, TRBD1 (5 bases). Trimming stripped 0 bases from V and 0 bases from J, with 7 bases between. The CDR3 sequence is 15 residues long. Germline CDR1 and CDR2: SGHRS and YFSETQ. The entire variable domain, with the rest obtained from reference TRBV5-1 and TRBJ1-3, is as follows: KAGVTQTPRYLIKTRGQQVTLSCSPISGHRSVSWYQQTPGQGLQFLFEYFSETQRNKGNFPGRFSGRQFSNSRSEMNVSTLELGDSALYLCASSLDGASGNTIYFGEGSWLTVV.

The chain combines TRBV5-1 with TRBJ1-4; TRBD1 might be the D (5 bases). Germline lookup yields CDR1 SGHRS and CDR2 YFSETQ. The CDR3 consists of 16 residues. Trimming stripped 5 bases from V and 7 bases from J, with 21 bases between. This CDR3 reads CASRMGSSQGGEKLFF. The CDR3 DNA is TGCGCCAGCAGAATGGGCAGCTCGCAGGGAGGTGAAAAACTGTTTTTT.

The chain joins TRBV30 to TRBJ2-7, with 12 bases identical to TRBD1. This CDR3 comprises 15 residues. Trimming took 2 bases from V and 2 from J; bases not matched to a gene: 4. The germline V gene encodes CDR1 GTSNPN and CDR2 SVGIG (reference sequence). CDR3 bases: TGTGCCTGGAGTCCCGGGACAGGGGGCCCCTACGAGCAGTACTTC. It yields the protein CAWSPGTGGPYEQYF.

This chain connects TRBV15 to TRBJ2-5; D gene uncertain. Germline values: CDR1 LNHNV, CDR2 YYDKDF (reference sequence). Deletions cut 0 bases from V and 3 bases from J, with 5 bases between. This CDR3 has 13 residues. The CDR3 is CATSRDREETQYF. CDR3 sequence (DNA): TGTGCCACCAGCAGAGATCGGGAAGAGACCCAGTACTTC.

The chain employs TRBV7-2 and TRBJ1-6; possibly TRBD1 for D (5 bases). The CDR3 is 13 amino acids. CDR1 SGHTA and CDR2 FQGNSA come from the germline V gene. Trimming stripped 5 bases from V and 8 bases from J, with 10 bases between. CDR3: CASSTQQDSPLHF. Here the CDR3 DNA reads TGTGCCAGCAGCACTCAACAGGATTCACCCCTCCACTTT.

This chain uses TRBV14 with TRBJ2-5, with a possible D match to TRBD2 (5 bases). Trimming shortened V by 4 bases and J by 5 bases, and 17 bases separated the two germline ends. The CDR3 has 15 residues. Per germline, CDR1 SGHDN and CDR2 FVKESK. The CDR3: CASSPGLRGEETQYF. As DNA, the CDR3 is TGTGCCAGCAGCCCCGGACTCCGCGGCGAGGAGACCCAGTACTTC.

V and J are TRBV5-6 and TRBJ2-2; a possible D gene is TRBD1 (6 bases). V lost 5 bases, J lost 3 bases, and 14 bases lay in between. The germline CDR1 and CDR2 sequences are SGHDT and YYEEEE. The CDR3 has 15 amino acids. For the CDR3, the DNA is TGTGCCAGCAGTTTTACAGGGAAGGACACCGGGGAGCTGTTTTTT. Translating it yields CASSFTGKDTGELFF.

The rearrangement uses TRBV7-9 and TRBJ2-7, with TRBD2 matching over 11 bases. The CDR3 runs 17 residues. V lost 2 bases and J lost 0; bases outside the gene matches: 6. CDR1 and CDR2 from the germline V gene are SEHNR and FQNEAQ (reference sequence). CDR3 nucleotides: TGTGCCAGCAGCTTACAACTCCTAGCGGGGGGCTCCTACGAGCAGTACTTC. Translated, it gives CASSLQLLAGGSYEQYF.

This clone has only a few counts. The chain uses TRBV5-5 and TRBJ1-2; no clear D gene. The CDR3 loop spans 13 amino acids. Germline V gene lookup returns CDR1 SGHKS and CDR2 YYEKEE (reference sequence). V dropped 4 bases and J dropped 0 bases, with 7 bases sitting between them. As DNA, the CDR3 is TGTGCCAGCAGCGCTATGTCTAACTATGGCTACACCTTC. It is translated as CASSAMSNYGYTF.

The rearrangement joins TRBV7-2 to TRBJ1-2; D is ambiguous. This CDR3 spans 14 amino acids. Trimming took 4 bases from V and 0 from J, leaving 9 bases between them. Germline-derived CDR1 and CDR2 are SGHTA and FQGNSA. CDR3 protein: CASSSQASNYGYTF. The CDR3 DNA reads TGTGCCAGCAGCTCCCAAGCCTCTAACTATGGCTACACCTTC. The full variable domain, rest sourced from reference TRBV7-2 and TRBJ1-2, is GAGVSQSPSNKVTEKGKDVELRCDPISGHTALYWYRQSLGQGLEFLIYFQGNSAPDKSGLPSDRFSAERTGGSVSTLTIQRTQQEDSAVYLCASSSQASNYGYTFGSGTRLTVV.

The chain carries TRBV28 and TRBJ2-1; 15 bases fit TRBD2. With 7 bases clipped from V and 6 bases from J, the junction kept 4 bases outside the gene matches. CDR3 length equals 15 residues. Looked up from germline, CDR1 is MDHEN and CDR2 is SYDVKM. CDR3 nucleotides: TGTGCCAGCACTCCGGGACTAGCGGGGGGCAATGAGCAGTTCTTC. Encoded protein: CASTPGLAGGNEQFF. The variable domain in full, completed from reference TRBV28 and TRBJ2-1, reads DVKVTQSSRYLVKRTGEKVFLECVQDMDHENMFWYRQDPGLGLRLIYFSYDVKMKEKGDIPEGYSVSREKKERFSLILESASTNQTSMYLCASTPGLAGGNEQFFGPGTRLTVL.

The rearrangement joins TRBV5-6 to TRBJ1-1; D remains unclear. The V gene's germline CDR1 is SGHDT and CDR2 YYEEEE. CDR3 length: 15 residues. Trimming shortened V by 1 base and J by 4 bases, and 14 bases separated the two germline ends. CDR3 sequence (DNA): TGTGCCAGCAGCTTGTCCCGACACTTATCCACTGAAGCTTTCTTT. Its translation is CASSLSRHLSTEAFF.

The V and J genes are TRBV5-1 and TRBJ2-7, with D perhaps given as TRBD1 or TRBD2 (5 bases each). The ends were cut back, 3 bases at V and 2 bases at J, with 12 bases in the middle. This CDR3 has 14 residues. Germline loops: CDR1 SGHRS, CDR2 YFSETQ. The CDR3 DNA reads as TGCGCCAGCAGCTATGGGGGTTTCACCTACGAGCAGTACTTC. Its translation: CASSYGGFTYEQYF.

The V gene is TRBV4-3, the J gene TRBJ1-2, with D perhaps matching TRBD1 (6 bases). This CDR3 has 17 residues. The germline V gene has CDR1 LGHNA and CDR2 YSLEER. Trimming took 0 bases from V and 8 from J, leaving 22 bases between them. In DNA, the CDR3 is TGCGCCAGCAGCCAAGATTCCTTTACAGGGCGAACTCAAGGCTACACCTTC. Translating it yields CASSQDSFTGRTQGYTF.

This sequence joins TRBV14 and TRBJ1-1, with unresolved D. CDR1 is SGHDN and CDR2 is FVKESK in the germline V gene. This CDR3 has 13 amino acids. Trimming removed 2 bases from V and 4 bases from J, with 8 bases in between. CDR3: CASSQNEGTEAFF. The CDR3 bases are TGTGCCAGCAGCCAAAACGAGGGCACTGAAGCTTTCTTT.

The J gene is TRBJ1-2, the V gene TRBV6-6; TRBD1 agrees at 7 bases. In germline, CDR1 is MNHNY, CDR2 SVGAGI (reference sequence). CDR3 length equals 15 residues. Trimming took 2 bases from V and 8 from J; bases not matched to a gene: 11. DNA for the CDR3: TGTGCCAGCAGTTACGTAGCTGGGCAGGGGGACGGCTACACCTTC. It is translated as CASSYVAGQGDGYTF.

The V call is TRBV7-9, the J call TRBJ1-1, with 7 bases that match TRBD1. The trim removed 5 bases at V and 0 bases at J, leaving 9 bases unmatched. Germline V CDR1 and CDR2: SEHNR, FQNEAQ (reference sequence). There are 16 residues in the CDR3. In DNA, the CDR3 is TGTGCCAGCAGCCAGGGGGAGAGACCGATGAACACTGAAGCTTTCTTT. Its protein product is CASSQGERPMNTEAFF.

This sequence joins TRBV18 and TRBJ1-3, with D possibly TRBD1 on 5 matching bases. Trimming shortened V by 4 bases and J by 0 bases, and 10 bases separated the two germline ends. There are 15 residues in the CDR3. The germline V gene encodes CDR1 KGHSH and CDR2 LQKENI. The CDR3 DNA reads TGTGCCAGCTCACTTTCGACAGACTCTGGAAACACCATATATTTT. Its translation: CASSLSTDSGNTIYF.

The rearrangement joins TRBV6-1 to TRBJ2-1; D may match TRBD1 or TRBD2 (6 bases each). V lost 11 bases and J lost 3, with 17 bases in between. This CDR3 comprises 14 residues. Per the germline V gene, CDR1 is MNHNS and CDR2 is SASEGT. This CDR3 is CAEGGGVDYNEQFF. In nucleotides, the CDR3 is TGTGCCGAGGGGGGCGGGGTGGACTACAATGAGCAGTTCTTC.

This rearrangement joins TRBV6-1 to TRBJ2-1; tentatively, D is TRBD2 (7 bases). The V end was cut by 4 bases, the J end by 0 bases, with 19 bases between. The V gene's germline CDR1 is MNHNS and CDR2 SASEGT. The CDR3 totals 18 residues. The CDR3 protein is CASSGYSRGGLSYNEQFF. DNA of the CDR3: TGTGCCAGCAGTGGATACTCTAGGGGGGGGCTCTCCTACAATGAGCAGTTCTTC.

In nucleotides, the CDR3 is TGTGCCAGTAATCATAGGGAGCAAGAGACCCAGTACTTC. Its translation is CASNHREQETQYF. V and J are TRBV19 and TRBJ2-5; a possible D gene is TRBD2 (5 bases). The CDR3 has 13 amino acids. Germline values: CDR1 LNHDA, CDR2 SQIVND (reference sequence). Trimming stripped 7 bases from V and 2 bases from J, with 11 bases between.

The chain recombines TRBV2 with TRBJ2-5; 9 bases line up with TRBD2. The CDR3 spans 14 residues. V gave up 7 bases and J gave up 1 base; unmatched junction bases: 4. Germline V gene lookup returns CDR1 SNHLY and CDR2 FYNNEI. The CDR3 is CASTVAGVQETQYF. CDR3 nucleotides: TGTGCCAGCACGGTAGCGGGGGTCCAAGAGACCCAGTACTTC.